This TCR beta chain appears in the sequencing data of a study of blood T cell repertoires in COVID-19. Overall study: Sample material is recorded as cDNA or gDNA derived from T cells, B-cell-depleted T cells, or PBMCs.

This CDR3 is 15 amino acids long. Per germline, CDR1 WNHNN and CDR2 SYGVQD (reference sequence). Trimming took 5 bases from V and 1 from J; bases not matched to a gene: 6. The data were produced by immunoSEQ multiplex PCR, yet TCRdb's version contains in-frame clones alone and is incomplete. The table shows just under 100,000 clones, with more than 70% occurring only once. The sample holds one count of this clone. This sequence joins TRBV10-1 and TRBJ1-1; 8 bases map to TRBD1. The receptor was derived from a woman aged 55-70 years in a cohort sampled during active or convalescent COVID-19. The sequenced material came from peripheral blood. In DNA, the CDR3 is TGCGCCAGCAGTTACCCGGGACAGGCGAACACTGAAGCTTTCTTT. This encodes CASSYPGQANTEAFF.